These T cell receptor beta chains were read from a single sample in a study of CD8+CD57+ T cells in acquired aplastic anemia. One entry per CDR3 protein results from TCRdb running MiXCR on the reads. Of some 120,000 distinct CDR3 sequences in the sample, over 30% were seen once. The material sequenced was sorted CD4+, CD8+, or CD8+CD57+ T cells (not recorded which) from PBMCs. Receptor source: a human donor with aplastic anemia. Both conserved end residues are part of each CDR3. Fields, in order: D gene, V gene, J gene, clone size, CDR3 DNA, CDR3 protein. D genes are given only for firm matches. Some rows have no size entry. The others give once, few or many, or a class for an expanded clone.

D gene: NA
V gene: TRBV20-1
J gene: TRBJ2-7
clone size: NA
CDR3 DNA: TGCAGTGGAGTTCGGGGAGGCTACGAGCAGTACTTC
CDR3 protein: CSGVRGGYEQYF

D gene: TRBD2
V gene: TRBV3-1
J gene: TRBJ2-7
clone size: many
CDR3 DNA: TGTGCCAGCAGCCAAGCCTCTAGCGGGGGGGGTGAGCAGTACTTC
CDR3 protein: CASSQASSGGGEQYF

D gene: TRBD1
V gene: TRBV7-9
J gene: TRBJ2-7
clone size: many
CDR3 DNA: TGTGCCAGCAGCTTCCGACAGGGTGAGTACGAGCAGTACTTC
CDR3 protein: CASSFRQGEYEQYF

D gene: TRBD1
V gene: TRBV28
J gene: TRBJ1-1
clone size: NA
CDR3 DNA: TGCGTGAGCGAGGGGGCGGGTAGTAAGGGGAACACTGAAGCTTTCTTT
CDR3 protein: CVSEGAGSKGNTEAFF

D gene: NA
V gene: TRBV19
J gene: TRBJ1-5
clone size: many
CDR3 DNA: TGTGCCACCCCCCCGGAGGAAAACGCCGGCAATCAGCCCCAGCATTTT
CDR3 protein: CATPPEENAGNQPQHF

D gene: NA
V gene: TRBV12-3/TRBV12-4
J gene: TRBJ2-1
clone size: many
CDR3 DNA: TGTGCCAGCAGTCCGGGCGGGGTAAACAATGAGCAGTTCTTC
CDR3 protein: CASSPGGVNNEQFF

D gene: NA
V gene: TRBV9
J gene: TRBJ1-1
clone size: NA
CDR3 DNA: TGTGCCAGCAGCGGGAAGGGGAGTTGGGAAGCTTTCTTT
CDR3 protein: CASSGKGSWEAFF

D gene: NA
V gene: TRBV5-1
J gene: TRBJ2-3
clone size: many
CDR3 DNA: TGCGCCAGCAGCTTGGCGGGGGTCACTAGCACAGATACGCAGTATTTT
CDR3 protein: CASSLAGVTSTDTQYF

D gene: TRBD1
V gene: TRBV7-9
J gene: TRBJ1-5
clone size: NA
CDR3 DNA: TGTGCCAGCAGCTACGGGACAGGGAGTCAGCCCCAGCATTTT
CDR3 protein: CASSYGTGSQPQHF

D gene: NA
V gene: TRBV30
J gene: TRBJ1-6
clone size: many
CDR3 DNA: TGTGCCTGGAGTGAACGTTCACCCCTCCACTTT
CDR3 protein: CAWSERSPLHF

D gene: TRBD1
V gene: TRBV2
J gene: TRBJ1-3
clone size: NA
CDR3 DNA: TGTGCCAGCAGTCCGGGACAGGCGCTGAGCTCTGGAAACACCATATATTTT
CDR3 protein: CASSPGQALSSGNTIYF

D gene: NA
V gene: TRBV10-3
J gene: TRBJ2-2
clone size: NA
CDR3 DNA: TGTGCCTCAGCTCCCTACACCGGGGAGCTGTTTTTT
CDR3 protein: CASAPYTGELFF

D gene: NA
V gene: TRBV4-2
J gene: TRBJ1-1
clone size: many
CDR3 DNA: TGTGCCAGCAGCCAAGCTCACCGCCACTCACCGAACACTGAAGCTTTCTTT
CDR3 protein: CASSQAHRHSPNTEAFF

D gene: TRBD1
V gene: TRBV19
J gene: TRBJ1-2
clone size: NA
CDR3 DNA: TGTGCCAGTAGTAAGGGACAGGCGACGGGCTACACCTTC
CDR3 protein: CASSKGQATGYTF

D gene: NA
V gene: TRBV7-8
J gene: TRBJ2-7
clone size: NA
CDR3 DNA: TGTGCCAGCAGCTATACAGGGCCGAGAAACCACCTTACCTACGAGCAGTACTTC
CDR3 protein: CASSYTGPRNHLTYEQYF

D gene: NA
V gene: TRBV2
J gene: TRBJ2-7
clone size: NA
CDR3 DNA: TGTGCCAGCACCGGGGTGCCCTACGAGCAGTACTTC
CDR3 protein: CASTGVPYEQYF

D gene: NA
V gene: TRBV10-3
J gene: TRBJ2-3
clone size: NA
CDR3 DNA: TGTGCCAGCAGTTTACTGGGCACAGATACGCAGTATTTT
CDR3 protein: CASSLLGTDTQYF

D gene: NA
V gene: TRBV2
J gene: TRBJ1-6
clone size: NA
CDR3 DNA: TGTGCCAGCAGTGAGGACACAAATTCACCCCTCCACTTT
CDR3 protein: CASSEDTNSPLHF

D gene: NA
V gene: TRBV19
J gene: TRBJ2-7
clone size: many
CDR3 DNA: TGTGCCAGTAGTATTCTCAAAGGGGCCTACGAGCAGTACTTC
CDR3 protein: CASSILKGAYEQYF

D gene: NA
V gene: TRBV7-2
J gene: TRBJ2-1
clone size: NA
CDR3 DNA: TGTGCCAGCAGCTTAGCCCCGGGCCGGGGTAGGTCCTACAATGAGCAGTTCTTC
CDR3 protein: CASSLAPGRGRSYNEQFF

D gene: TRBD2
V gene: TRBV20-1
J gene: TRBJ2-1
clone size: NA
CDR3 DNA: TGCAGTGCTAGTCTGGCGGGAGGCGGTTACAATGAGCAGTTCTTC
CDR3 protein: CSASLAGGGYNEQFF

D gene: NA
V gene: TRBV7-3
J gene: TRBJ2-7
clone size: NA
CDR3 DNA: TGTGCCAGCAGCTTAACTTCGGGATTCGAGCAGTACTTC
CDR3 protein: CASSLTSGFEQYF

D gene: NA
V gene: TRBV5-6
J gene: TRBJ1-2
clone size: many
CDR3 DNA: TGTGCCAGCAGCTTGGGGGATTTCTATGGCTACACCTTC
CDR3 protein: CASSLGDFYGYTF

D gene: NA
V gene: TRBV6-2/TRBV6-3
J gene: TRBJ2-1
clone size: many
CDR3 DNA: TGTGCCACCGGACTCCGTTTAGAGTTCTTC
CDR3 protein: CATGLRLEFF

D gene: NA
V gene: TRBV19
J gene: TRBJ1-5
clone size: many
CDR3 DNA: TGTGCCAGTAGTACGCGGACTATAAGGGAGCCCCAGCATTTT
CDR3 protein: CASSTRTIREPQHF

D gene: TRBD2
V gene: TRBV7-7
J gene: TRBJ2-1
clone size: NA
CDR3 DNA: TGTGCCAGCAGGGGCCTAGCGGGAGATTTTGAGCAGTTCTTC
CDR3 protein: CASRGLAGDFEQFF

D gene: TRBD1
V gene: TRBV19
J gene: TRBJ1-2
clone size: NA
CDR3 DNA: TGTGCCAGTAGTCACAGGGGGCGGGGCTACACCTTC
CDR3 protein: CASSHRGRGYTF

D gene: TRBD1
V gene: TRBV5-1
J gene: TRBJ1-4
clone size: many
CDR3 DNA: TGCGCCAGCAGCTTGGCCAGGGACAGCCTTAATGAAAAACTGTTTTTT
CDR3 protein: CASSLARDSLNEKLFF

D gene: NA
V gene: TRBV2
J gene: TRBJ1-6
clone size: NA
CDR3 DNA: TGTGCCAGCAGGGTTATGGATTCACCCCTCCACTTT
CDR3 protein: CASRVMDSPLHF

D gene: NA
V gene: TRBV25-1
J gene: TRBJ2-1
clone size: NA
CDR3 DNA: TGTGCCAGCACCGAGGACAATTCGATCTACAATGAGCAGTCCTTC
CDR3 protein: CASTEDNSIYNEQSF

D gene: NA
V gene: TRBV9
J gene: TRBJ2-2
clone size: many
CDR3 DNA: TGTGCCAGCACCACTCTCCCTTCGGGCGGGGAGCTGTTTTTT
CDR3 protein: CASTTLPSGGELFF

D gene: NA
V gene: TRBV2
J gene: TRBJ1-5
clone size: NA
CDR3 DNA: TGTGCCAGCAGTCAACAGCGGTCGGGCAATCAGCCCCAGCATTTT
CDR3 protein: CASSQQRSGNQPQHF

D gene: NA
V gene: TRBV2
J gene: TRBJ1-1
clone size: many
CDR3 DNA: TGTGCCAGCAAGTTGGGGAGGAACACTGAAGCTTTCTTT
CDR3 protein: CASKLGRNTEAFF

D gene: TRBD1
V gene: TRBV24-1
J gene: TRBJ2-3
clone size: many
CDR3 DNA: TGTGCCACCAGTGATCACGACAGGGGCACAGATACGCAGTATTTT
CDR3 protein: CATSDHDRGTDTQYF

D gene: NA
V gene: TRBV19
J gene: TRBJ2-7
clone size: many
CDR3 DNA: TGTGCCAGTAGTCCGCGACAGGCCTCCTACGAGCAGTACTTC
CDR3 protein: CASSPRQASYEQYF

D gene: TRBD1
V gene: TRBV7-3
J gene: TRBJ2-7
clone size: NA
CDR3 DNA: TGTGCCAGCAGCCCCCGACAGGGAAAATACGAGCAGTACTTC
CDR3 protein: CASSPRQGKYEQYF

D gene: NA
V gene: TRBV5-5
J gene: TRBJ2-1
clone size: many
CDR3 DNA: TGTGCCAGCAGCTTGGCAGGGGAAGTGTCCTACAATGAGCAGTTCTTC
CDR3 protein: CASSLAGEVSYNEQFF

D gene: NA
V gene: TRBV5-6
J gene: TRBJ1-6
clone size: many
CDR3 DNA: TGTGCCAGCAGTCCATCCCGACAGCGAGGCTCCTATAATTCACCCCTCCACTTT
CDR3 protein: CASSPSRQRGSYNSPLHF

D gene: NA
V gene: TRBV3-1
J gene: TRBJ2-3
clone size: NA
CDR3 DNA: TGTGCCAGCAGCCAAGAGTCCTCCCCCCCAGATACGCAGTATTTT
CDR3 protein: CASSQESSPPDTQYF

D gene: NA
V gene: TRBV25-1
J gene: TRBJ1-2
clone size: few
CDR3 DNA: TGTGCCAGCAGTGAAGGGGATTTCGGCGGCTACACCTTC
CDR3 protein: CASSEGDFGGYTF

D gene: TRBD1
V gene: TRBV5-1
J gene: TRBJ2-5
clone size: many
CDR3 DNA: TGCGCCAGCAGCTTCGGTCAGGGGGCCGGAGAGACCCAGTACTTC
CDR3 protein: CASSFGQGAGETQYF

D gene: TRBD1
V gene: TRBV7-7
J gene: TRBJ2-7
clone size: once
CDR3 DNA: TGTGCCAGCAGCGCATCCGGGACAGGGACTTCCGAGCAGTACTTC
CDR3 protein: CASSASGTGTSEQYF

D gene: NA
V gene: TRBV2
J gene: TRBJ2-2
clone size: NA
CDR3 DNA: TGTGCTAGCGGTAGACACGGCACCGGGGAGCTGTTTTTT
CDR3 protein: CASGRHGTGELFF

D gene: NA
V gene: TRBV5-1
J gene: TRBJ1-2
clone size: many
CDR3 DNA: TGCGCCAGCAGCTTCTCAGGGAAGAACTATGGCTACACCTTC
CDR3 protein: CASSFSGKNYGYTF

D gene: NA
V gene: TRBV12-5
J gene: TRBJ2-1
clone size: many
CDR3 DNA: TGTGCTAGTGGTTTGGAAATAGTAGCCGAGCAGTTCTTC
CDR3 protein: CASGLEIVAEQFF

D gene: TRBD1
V gene: TRBV10-3
J gene: TRBJ1-2
clone size: many
CDR3 DNA: TGTGCCATCTCCCGGGACAGAAACTATGGCTACACCTTC
CDR3 protein: CAISRDRNYGYTF

D gene: TRBD2
V gene: TRBV5-1
J gene: TRBJ2-3
clone size: NA
CDR3 DNA: TGCGCCAGCACCTTAGCGGGGGGGTTAGATACGCAGTATTTT
CDR3 protein: CASTLAGGLDTQYF

D gene: NA
V gene: TRBV29-1
J gene: TRBJ1-1
clone size: many
CDR3 DNA: TGCAGCGGCGGACGTAACACTGAAGCTTTCTTT
CDR3 protein: CSGGRNTEAFF

D gene: NA
V gene: TRBV10-3
J gene: TRBJ2-7
clone size: NA
CDR3 DNA: TGTGCCATCAGTTTCTCCTACGAGCAGTACTTC
CDR3 protein: CAISFSYEQYF

D gene: TRBD1
V gene: TRBV10-3
J gene: TRBJ1-4
clone size: many
CDR3 DNA: TGTGCCATCAGTGAGCCTTCGGGACAGCTTAATGAAAAACTGTTTTTT
CDR3 protein: CAISEPSGQLNEKLFF